Listed below are T cell receptor beta chains from one sample, sequenced in a study of CD8+ T cells in alopecia areata. Sequencing was performed with immunoSEQ multiplex PCR; in TCRdb, only in-frame clones are kept and a portion is missing. This table holds more than 150,000 clones, approximately 59% found once. Here the sequenced sample was CD4+ T cells sorted from blood, taken at week 0. The receptors derive from a human donor with alopecia areata. Each CDR3 is given with its conserved first and last residue. A D gene is named only where the DNA matches it firmly. Clone size is shown for a subset of rows, as once, few, many or a class of expanded clone.

TRBV28,NA,NA,CASSLGRKGYNEQFF
TRBV23-1,NA,NA,CASSLRQVKETQYF
TRBV6-5,NA,TRBD1,CASSYNRDSPTDTQYF
TRBV29-1,few,TRBD1,CSVGAGGNQPQHF
TRBV7-9,NA,NA,CASSLDLRSYEQYF
TRBV29-1,few,TRBD2,CSSNRAGGPTDTQYF
TRBV29-1,NA,NA,CSALDDRWNTEAFF
TRBV2,once,TRBD1,CASNRQPGQIFF
TRBV2,NA,NA,CASSGTANYGYTF
TRBV11-3,NA,NA,CASSFSATGGSYGYTF
TRBV30,once,NA,CAWSTQGAGELFF
TRBV7-9,NA,NA,CASSSQYSGNTIYF
TRBV7-9,few,NA,CASSLAMNTEAFF